The 9 T cell receptor beta chains listed next were all sequenced from one sample in a study of long-term antiretroviral therapy in people with HIV. Sequencing relied on immunoSEQ assay v3.0, run at survey level. The assay was immunoSEQ multiplex PCR, and TCRdb's table has in-frame clones only and misses some. The table lists around 30,000 clones, about 85% of them singletons. The input for sequencing was unsorted PBMCs, taken 2.3 years after starting antiretroviral therapy. The receptors derive from a man in his forties with HIV.

V is TRBV11-3 and J is TRBJ2-7; 8 nucleotides match TRBD1. The V and J ends lost 1 base and 7 bases, in that order; junction bases with no gene match: 6. Germline CDR1 and CDR2: SGHNT and YENEEA. The CDR3 spans 14 residues. The CDR3 spells CASSLGTGLGEQYF. The CDR3 DNA reads TGTGCCAGCAGCTTAGGGACAGGGCTCGGGGAGCAGTACTTC.

The J gene is TRBJ2-7, the V gene TRBV18; TRBD1 might be the D (6 bases). The CDR3 length is 15 residues. CDR1 is KGHSH and CDR2 is LQKENI in the germline V gene. Trimming left V 6 bases short and J 3 bases short, with 18 bases between. The CDR3 spells CASSPFRDTLYEQYF. CDR3 in DNA: TGTGCCAGCTCTCCGTTCCGGGACACCCTCTACGAGCAGTACTTC.

This chain uses TRBV9 with TRBJ2-7; TRBD2 is a possible D gene (6 bases). The CDR3 totals 15 residues. V was pared by 0 bases and J by 1 base, with 11 bases between. Germline CDR1 is SGDLS and CDR2 is YYNGEE. The CDR3 coding sequence is TGTGCCAGCAGCGTAGAACCGGGACTTTCCTACGAGCAGTACTTC. This codes for CASSVEPGLSYEQYF. The whole variable domain, filled in from reference TRBV9 and TRBJ2-7, reads DSGVTQTPKHLITATGQRVTLRCSPRSGDLSVYWYQQSLDQGLQFLIQYYNGEERAKGNILERFSAQQFPDLHSELNLSSLELGDSALYFCASSVEPGLSYEQYFGPGTRLTVT.

The V call is TRBV18, the J call TRBJ1-1, with TRBD1 identical over 7 bases. The length of the CDR3 is 16 residues. The trim removed 3 bases at V and 1 base at J, leaving 8 bases unmatched. The germline CDR1 and CDR2 sequences are KGHSH and LQKENI. This chain's CDR3 is CASSPGSGTENTEAFF. Written as DNA, the CDR3 is TGTGCCAGCTCACCGGGATCCGGGACAGAGAACACTGAAGCTTTCTTT.

The chain employs TRBV7-3 and TRBJ2-1; possibly TRBD1 or TRBD2 for D (5 bases each). Trimming pared 1 base from V and 2 bases from J, leaving 12 bases between. Germline CDR1 SGHTA, CDR2 FQGTGA. The CDR3 has 16 residues. The CDR3 DNA reads TGTGCCAGCAGCTTAAGGGGCGGGCAACCCTACAATGAGCAGTTCTTC. It specifies CASSLRGGQPYNEQFF.

The rearrangement uses TRBV2 and TRBJ2-7; D ambiguous. The CDR3 runs to 16 residues. The germline V and J ends were trimmed by 2 bases and 4 bases, with 18 bases remaining between them. Looked up from germline, CDR1 is SNHLY and CDR2 is FYNNEI. The CDR3 loop is CASSESPDPRAYEQYF. CDR3 coding DNA: TGTGCCAGCAGTGAATCACCAGATCCTCGGGCGTACGAGCAGTACTTC. Together with reference TRBV2 and TRBJ2-7, the CDR3 gives the full variable domain: EPEVTQTPSHQVTQMGQEVILRCVPISNHLYFYWYRQILGQKVEFLVSFYNNEISEKSEIFDDQFSVERPDGSNFTLKIRSTKLEDSAMYFCASSESPDPRAYEQYFGPGTRLTVT.

The chain links TRBV19 to TRBJ2-1, with D perhaps given as TRBD1 or TRBD2 (5 bases each). The CDR3 contains 18 residues. The germline gives CDR1 LNHDA, CDR2 SQIVND (reference sequence). V was trimmed by 5 bases and J by 5 bases, leaving 25 bases between them. CDR3: CASSGAPLRGETHNEQFF. The DNA of the CDR3 is TGTGCCAGTAGTGGGGCCCCTTTGCGAGGGGAAACCCACAATGAGCAGTTCTTC.

The chain is built from TRBV7-8 and TRBJ1-2; the D is unclear. The CDR3 has 13 amino acids. Between the trimmed V and J ends, which lost 5 bases and 1 base, there was a span of 8 bases. Germline CDR1 and CDR2: SGHVS and FQNEAQ. CDR3 sequence reads: CASSAGSNYGYTF. CDR3 DNA sequence: TGTGCCAGCAGCGCGGGAAGTAACTATGGCTACACCTTC.

V is TRBV30 and J is TRBJ2-7; D remains ambiguous. The CDR3 extends over 15 amino acids. Looked up from germline, CDR1 is GTSNPN and CDR2 is SVGIG (reference sequence). Trimming cost V 4 bases and J 6 bases, with 22 bases left between them. The CDR3 DNA follows: TGTGCCTGGAACAAGGATCTCAAGGGAAAAGTCGAGCAGTACTTC. This encodes CAWNKDLKGKVEQYF.